This T cell receptor (beta chain) was identified in a study of blood T cell repertoires in COVID-19. Overall study context: Whether acute or convalescent, the COVID-19 samples came from the United States, Italy and Spain. The cDNA or gDNA used as material had been derived from T cells, B-cell-depleted T cells, or PBMCs.

Original data processing: Amplification of reference gene primers provided the estimated nucleated cell counts. Generated by immunoSEQ multiplex PCR, the TCRdb table keeps only in-frame clones and is missing some. V and J calls and clone size are given by that table; D and trimming were obtained from the DNA. This sample yields some 65,000 clones, of which approximately 80% are seen a single time; 4.5% to 7% belongs to the top ten. The V gene end was trimmed by 8 bases and the J gene end by 4 bases; junction bases not matched to a gene: 14. Germline values: CDR1 MGHDK, CDR2 SYGVNS. This CDR3 contains 16 residues. The count of this clone is one.

Sequencing was carried out using peripheral blood. This clonotype was sampled from a woman in her 70s with acute or convalescent COVID-19. The rearrangement joins TRBV25-1 to TRBJ2-1; 7 positions match TRBD1. CDR3 sequence: CASSSEGAVKYNEQFF. DNA for the CDR3: TGTGCCAGCTCCAGCGAGGGGGCTGTCAAATACAATGAGCAGTTCTTC.